This T cell receptor (beta chain) was retrieved from a study of human T cells and chemical hapten exposure (dated by TCRdb to the early 2020s). With regard to the full study: For sensitization, 2% DPC in acetone was applied to a 2 cm by 2 cm area of upper inner arm skin. Throughout the approximately 23-week study period, patients were also given weekly therapeutic DPC doses on the scalp. Patch tests used Finn chambers with 0.01% DPC on the upper back, scored after 6 days by International Contact Dermatitis Research Group standards. The mostly female patient cohort included alopecia areata with under or over 50% scalp involvement, alopecia totalis and alopecia universalis. The libraries were sequenced as a pool, and the TCR yield per sample differed mostly because of small variations in library volumes within the pool. The study tracked peripheral blood TCR repertoire changes in vivo during primary and secondary sensitization to the hapten diphenylcyclopropenone (DPC) in alopecia patients. Blood samples were taken from patients before sensitization (week 0) and then at 2, 6 and about 24 weeks after DPC sensitization. Approximately 28 alopecia patients gave blood for TCR sequencing at one to four time points (pre-sensitization, 2, 6 and 24 weeks).

In the germline V gene, CDR1 corresponds to MNHNS and CDR2 to SASEGT. V and J are trimmed by 4 bases and 7 bases, and the gene matches miss 14 bases of the junction. The CDR3 runs 16 residues from the cysteine to the phenylalanine. Kept here is only the CDR3 DNA, which spans 48 bases and is read in frame from base 1. Results the study describes overall, beyond this receptor: Expanded TCRs formed significantly more large CDR3 similarity clusters than pre-sensitization or healthy control sets, consistent with antigen-driven responses. Patch test score was positively correlated with the number of PT1 expanded TCRs, with significance at thresholds 8, 16 and 32 but not at 4. DPC sensitization did not change the number of TCRs with a frequency above 1 in 1000, and there was no evidence of changes in global repertoire structure. After repeated subsampling, the strength of the expansion versus patch-test correlation and the threshold at which it became significant changed. All patients had alopecia, a presumed autoimmune disease, so their immune response might differ from that of healthy individuals.

Library preparation used RACE. Sequencing used a NextSeq 500. During library preparation, unique molecular identifiers were attached to individual cDNA molecules so that TCRs could be counted in a quantitative, reproducible way. Both TCR alpha and TCR beta chains were sequenced from each blood RNA sample. On the authors' methods: The median number of TCRs per sample was over 85,000, ranging from about 20,000 to 750,000. V, J and CDR3 annotation of the TCR reads was performed with the Decombinator software suite. For PS versus PT1 abundance plots, all samples were subsampled to the same number of TCRs (28,000). Expanded TCRs were defined as absent before sensitization and observed at least eight times at the 2-week time point. In TCRdb, the public reads were trimmed at Q25 with fastp and aligned with MiXCR, with productive beta chains retained. Rows matching on CDR3 protein sequence are summarized as one entry with the most common DNA and genes. In this record, the V and J calls reflect TCRdb's handling and not the investigators' own analysis. The sample table records 300,000 to 450,000 distinct CDR3 sequences; more than 4.5% of these occur just once. The ten largest clones add up to 2% to 2.5% of the sample.

There are a few counts of this clonotype. Its antigen specificity is not known. Nothing much larger sits one base from this clone, and base qualities are not available. The sample's time point label, in plain terms: patch test 1, 2 weeks after DPC sensitization. This sample's treatment or condition label indicates: therapeutic diphenylcyclopropenone sensitization with weekly scalp DPC. At each patch-test visit, blood was drawn before the patch test was applied. To be eligible, patients had to be aged 18 to 70, diagnosed with alopecia and judged suitable for DPC therapy, while pregnant patients were excluded. Total RNA was isolated from unfractionated whole blood collected in Tempus Blood RNA tubes.

The TCR was taken from a woman in her forties or fifties with alopecia areata. Some clones in this sample may be carry-over from other donors' samples. The specimen was whole blood, collected in connection with sensitization to the hapten diphenylcyclopropenone (DPC). This chain joins TRBV6-1 to TRBJ1-1; 8 central nucleotides agree with TRBD1. The DNA sequence is given as TGTGCCAGCAGTGTCAGGGCAGGGGGCGCCTATGATGAAGCTTTCTTT. It encodes CASSVRAGGAYDEAFF.